The 17 T cell receptor beta chains below were found in one sample sequenced in a study of T cells in Graves' hyperthyroidism and ophthalmopathy. It was RNA transcripts that yielded the amplified TCR beta CDR3 regions. HTBI primers were the set used in a first-round RT-PCR of the TCR CDR3. TCRdb reprocessed the multiplex PCR reads via MiXCR and lists one record per CDR3 protein. The sample contains around 240,000 distinct CDR3 sequences, about 14% of which appear only once. Sequenced material: blood. Every receptor here comes from a woman aged 40 to 55 with Graves' hyperthyroidism that later progressed to Graves' ophthalmopathy.

This clonotype was recorded many times. A read error may explain this, as a much larger clone is one base away. The chain combines TRBV28 with TRBJ2-5; D perhaps matches TRBD2 (6 bases). The CDR3 spans 13 residues. V lost 10 bases and J lost 8, with 20 bases in between. Per germline, CDR1 MDHEN and CDR2 SYDVKM. DNA of the CDR3: TGTGCCAACACCTCGGGGGACCAAGGTACCCAGTACTTC. It translates to CANTSGDQGTQYF.

This clonotype came up many times. The chain combines TRBV11-2 with TRBJ2-5; possibly TRBD2 for D (6 bases). The CDR3 consists of 16 residues. Trimming shortened V by 4 bases and J by 4 bases, and 19 bases separated the two germline ends. Germline loops: CDR1 SGHAT, CDR2 FQNNGV. CDR3 DNA sequence: TGTGCCAGCAGCTCCGCCCTACCGGGACTTGCAGAGACCCAGTACTTC. As protein: CASSSALPGLAETQYF.

Many counts were recorded for this clonotype. This rearrangement joins TRBV2 to TRBJ2-1; 14 bases map to TRBD2. J was trimmed by 7 bases and V by 6 bases; bases with no gene match: 8. The germline gives CDR1 SNHLY, CDR2 FYNNEI. The CDR3 extends over 16 amino acids. CDR3 nucleotides: TGTGCCAGCAGGAACGGACTAGCGGGAGGAAAGAATGAGCAGTTCTTC. Encoded protein: CASRNGLAGGKNEQFF.

This clonotype showed up many times. This chain links TRBV27 with TRBJ1-1, with TRBD1 identical over 9 bases. The CDR3 length is 14 residues. The ends lost 3 bases at V and 6 bases at J; junction bases unmatched: 5. Germline lookup yields CDR1 MNHEY and CDR2 SMNVEV (reference sequence). CDR3: CASSLDRGGPEAFF. The CDR3 nucleotides read TGTGCCAGCAGTTTGGACAGGGGAGGGCCTGAAGCTTTCTTT.

This clonotype showed up many times. This chain links TRBV10-3 with TRBJ2-7; possibly TRBD2 for D (6 bases). Germline V CDR1 and CDR2: ENHRY, SYGVKD. Deletions cut 6 bases from V and 4 bases from J, with 13 bases between. The length of the CDR3 is 13 residues. The DNA of the CDR3 is TGTGCCATCAGCGCGGGACTGAATTACGAGCAGTACTTC. Amino acid sequence: CAISAGLNYEQYF.

This clonotype was detected many times. The chain is built from TRBV12-3 or TRBV12-4 and TRBJ2-7; 8 positions agree with TRBD2. The V gene end was trimmed by 6 bases and the J gene end by 3 bases; junction bases not matched to a gene: 13. This CDR3 has 16 residues. The CDR3 reads CASSPSLSGSFYEQYF. CDR3 DNA sequence: TGTGCCAGCAGCCCCTCCCTAAGCGGGAGTTTCTACGAGCAGTACTTC.

This clonotype occurred many times. This chain connects TRBV29-1 to TRBJ1-5; possibly TRBD1 for D (6 bases). V was pared by 4 bases and J by 0 bases, with 10 bases between. The CDR3 runs to 14 residues. Germline values: CDR1 SQVTM, CDR2 ANQGSEA. This CDR3 reads CSVAQGSSNQPQHF. As DNA, the CDR3 is TGCAGCGTTGCACAGGGATCTAGCAATCAGCCCCAGCATTTT. The full variable domain, completed using reference TRBV29-1 and TRBJ1-5, is SAVISQKPSRDICQRGTSLTIQCQVDSQVTMMFWYRQQPGQSLTLIATANQGSEATYESGFVIDKFPISRPNLTFSTLTVSNMSPEDSSIYLCSVAQGSSNQPQHFGDGTRLSIL.

As regards this clonotype: One junction end does not reproduce the germline sequence, and a read error may be involved. V gene TRBV5-4 combines with J gene TRBJ2-7, with D possibly matching TRBD1 (6 bases). There are 16 residues in the CDR3. Looked up from germline, CDR1 is SGHNT and CDR2 is YYREEE (reference sequence). The CDR3 spells CASSFFSRGTNREHYF. In DNA, the CDR3 is TGTGCCAGCAGCTTCTTTAGTAGGGGGACAAATCGCGAGCACTACTTC.

In its sample, this clonotype was seen many times. The chain couples TRBV28 to TRBJ1-2; 11 bases line up with TRBD1. The length of the CDR3 is 17 residues. J gave up 0 bases and V 2 bases, and 5 bases lay outside the gene matches. Germline V gives CDR1 MDHEN, CDR2 SYDVKM. CDR3 in DNA: TGTGCCAGCAGTTTAACCCGGGACAGGGGGACTAACTATGGCTACACCTTC. This encodes CASSLTRDRGTNYGYTF.

The chain recombines TRBV6-2 or TRBV6-3 with TRBJ2-5; D perhaps matches TRBD1 (9 bases). Germline CDR1 reads MNHEY; CDR2 reads SVGEGT. The CDR3 totals 16 residues. Trimming took off 4 bases at V and 5 bases at J, with 20 bases between the two ends. The CDR3 coding sequence is TGTGCCAGCAGTTTACCTACAGGGGGCGGGGGGGAGACCCAGTACTTC. This encodes CASSLPTGGGGETQYF.

This clonotype was counted ten times or more. V is TRBV20-1 and J is TRBJ2-2; a weak D match, TRBD2 (6 bases). The CDR3 is 13 amino acids. Trimming cost V 6 bases and J 1 base, with 9 bases left between them. Germline-derived CDR1 and CDR2 are DFQATT and SNEGSKA (reference sequence). The CDR3 DNA is TGCAGTGCGTCGCGGGAGAACACCGGGGAGCTGTTTTTT. Its protein product is CSASRENTGELFF.

This clonotype was observed many times. This chain joins TRBV30 and TRBJ2-1; TRBD2 agrees at 12 bases. V was clipped by 0 bases and J by 0 bases; unmatched bases: 3. Germline CDR1 and CDR2: GTSNPN and SVGIG (reference sequence). The CDR3 totals 17 residues. The CDR3 coding sequence is TGTGCCTGGAGTGTACGACTAGCGGGAGTCTCCTACAATGAGCAGTTCTTC. Translating it yields CAWSVRLAGVSYNEQFF.

Ten or more counts support this clonotype. This chain links TRBV6-1 with TRBJ2-7, with 11 bases fitting TRBD2. CDR3 length: 15 residues. Per the germline V gene, CDR1 is MNHNS and CDR2 is SASEGT. V dropped 5 bases and J dropped 2; count of bases not matched to a gene: 5. CDR3 amino acids: CASSSKTSGAYEQYF. Here the CDR3 DNA reads TGTGCCAGCAGTTCTAAGACTAGCGGGGCCTACGAGCAGTACTTC.

This clonotype was counted ten times or more. V gene TRBV11-2 combines with J gene TRBJ2-1; perhaps TRBD2 as D (5 bases). Germline CDR1 reads SGHAT; CDR2 reads FQNNGV. Trimming pared 2 bases from V and 5 bases from J, leaving 13 bases between. There are 15 residues in the CDR3. CDR3 residues: CASSLMASPHNEQFF. In nucleotides, the CDR3 is TGTGCCAGCAGCTTAATGGCTAGCCCCCACAATGAGCAGTTCTTC.

To note about this clonotype: This may be a read error, as it is one base from a much larger clone. This rearrangement joins TRBV7-9 to TRBJ2-3; the D gene is possibly TRBD2 (5 bases). Germline CDR1 and CDR2: SEHNR and FQNEAQ (reference sequence). This CDR3 has 15 amino acids. Trimming removed 6 bases at V and 3 bases at J, with 16 bases between. The CDR3 DNA reads as TGTGCCAGCAGTCCTAGCAGGAGTTTGACAGATACGCAGTATTTT. It yields the protein CASSPSRSLTDTQYF.

This clonotype was detected ten times or more. The J gene is TRBJ2-3, the V gene TRBV12-3 or TRBV12-4; 8 bases map to TRBD2. The CDR3 loop spans 16 amino acids. V gave up 2 bases and J gave up 2 bases; unmatched junction bases: 6. The chain's CDR3 is CASSLLLLADTDTQYF. CDR3 DNA sequence: TGTGCCAGCAGTTTACTCTTACTAGCGGACACAGATACGCAGTATTTT.

The sample holds many counts of this clonotype. The rearrangement joins TRBV11-2 to TRBJ2-5; D perhaps matches TRBD1 (6 bases). Trimming shortened V by 1 base and J by 5 bases, and 14 bases separated the two germline ends. The CDR3 sequence is 15 residues long. Germline lookup yields CDR1 SGHAT and CDR2 FQNNGV. In DNA, the CDR3 is TGTGCCAGCAGCTTAGTGGGCAGGGGCTTCGAGACCCAGTACTTC. This gives the protein CASSLVGRGFETQYF.